Listed below are T cell receptor beta chains from one sample, sequenced in a study of blood T cell repertoires in COVID-19. Produced via immunoSEQ multiplex PCR; TCRdb's table is partial and in-frame only. The table includes approximately 290,000 clones, over 75% detected once. The sequencing sample was made of peripheral blood. The receptors were sampled from a woman aged 55-70 years with acute or convalescent COVID-19. CDR3s include the opening cysteine and the closing phenylalanine or tryptophan. Fields, in order: clone size, D gene, V gene, J gene, CDR3 DNA, CDR3 protein. The D gene is left open where the match is weak. Rows give clone size only sometimes, using once, few, many, or a class for an expanded clone.

NA	NA	TRBV3-1/TRBV3-2	TRBJ1-2	TGTGCCAGCAGCCCTACCCTTCAGGGTAGCTATGGCTACACCTTC	CASSPTLQGSYGYTF
once	TRBD1	TRBV6-2/TRBV6-3	TRBJ2-7	TGTGCCAGCAGTAACCGGGACAGGGAGGTTTTCGAGCAGTACTTC	CASSNRDREVFEQYF
NA	NA	TRBV5-8	TRBJ1-5	TGTGCCAGCAGCTGGCCCCCCAATCAGCCCCAGCATTTT	CASSWPPNQPQHF
once	TRBD2	TRBV19	TRBJ2-7	TGTGCCAGTAGTAAGGAGTTTAGAGCGGGAGGCTACGAGCAGTACTTC	CASSKEFRAGGYEQYF
NA	TRBD1	TRBV28	TRBJ1-5	TGTGCCAGCCAGACAGGGGGCTATCAGCCCCAGCATTTT	CASQTGGYQPQHF
NA	NA	TRBV7-2	TRBJ1-5	TGTGCCAGCAGCCCAGGGATGCGCAATCAGCCCCAGCATTTT	CASSPGMRNQPQHF
NA	NA	TRBV6-2/TRBV6-3	TRBJ1-1	TGTGCCAGCAGTTACTCGACAGGAGCGATGAACACTGAAGCTTTCTTT	CASSYSTGAMNTEAFF
NA	NA	TRBV7-2	TRBJ2-7	TGTGCCAGCAGTGCTCACGGGGGACCAGACCGCGAGCAGTACTTC	CASSAHGGPDREQYF
NA	TRBD2	TRBV5-1	TRBJ2-1	TGCGCCAGCAGCTCTGTAGCGGGAGGGCTCTACAATGAGCAGTTCTTC	CASSSVAGGLYNEQFF
NA	TRBD1	TRBV7-2	TRBJ1-1	TGTGCCAGCAGCTTAGCTAATACAGGGGGCACTGAAGCTTTCTTT	CASSLANTGGTEAFF
NA	NA	TRBV4-3	TRBJ1-4	TGCGCCAGCAGCCTGGAGGGCAGTGCTAATGAAAAACTGTTTTTT	CASSLEGSANEKLFF
NA	NA	TRBV4-3	TRBJ1-1	TGCGCCAGCAGCCAAGCCGGGACTTGGAACACTGAAGCTTTCTTT	CASSQAGTWNTEAFF
once	NA	TRBV15	TRBJ1-2	TGTGCCACCAGCAGAGATCTAACAGGGTTTGGCTACACCTTC	CATSRDLTGFGYTF
NA	TRBD1	TRBV11-1	TRBJ2-7	TGTGCCAGCAGCATACGGGACAGTCTCTACGAGCAGTACTTC	CASSIRDSLYEQYF
NA	TRBD1	TRBV7-2	TRBJ1-1	TGTGCCAGCAGCCACCTTGGAGACAGGGTGGGGATCGAAGCTTTCTTT	CASSHLGDRVGIEAFF
NA	NA	TRBV4-2	TRBJ2-7	TGTGCCGGCAGCCAAGTAGCCTCCTACGAGCAGTACTTC	CAGSQVASYEQYF
NA	TRBD1	TRBV29-1	TRBJ2-3	TGCAGCGTTGAGGGACAGGAGATTCGCACAGATACGCAGTATTTT	CSVEGQEIRTDTQYF
NA	TRBD2	TRBV11-1	TRBJ2-3	TGTGCCAGCAGCTTGGGGGACTATCGCACAGATACGCAGTATTTT	CASSLGDYRTDTQYF
NA	NA	TRBV5-6	TRBJ2-7	TGTGCCAGCAGCTTGGACCCAGTCAGGGCCTACGAGCAGTACTTC	CASSLDPVRAYEQYF
once	TRBD1	TRBV19	TRBJ1-5	TGTGCCAGTAGTACCTGGACAGGGGATAGCAATCAGCCCCAGCATTTT	CASSTWTGDSNQPQHF
NA	NA	TRBV7-3	TRBJ2-7	TGTGCCAGCAGCGTGGAGGGCAGGGCGAACGAGCAGTACTTC	CASSVEGRANEQYF
NA	TRBD2	TRBV9	TRBJ2-5	TGTGCCAGCAGCTTTGGGTCGGGACTAGCGGGAGAGACCCAGTACTTC	CASSFGSGLAGETQYF
NA	NA	TRBV2	TRBJ2-2	TGTGCCAGCAGTCGCGTGAACACCGGGGAGCTGTTTTTT	CASSRVNTGELFF
NA	NA	TRBV27	TRBJ2-1	TGTGCCAGCACCCCGGACAACCCAGTCCGTTATGAGCAGTTCTTC	CASTPDNPVRYEQFF
NA	NA	TRBV5-6	TRBJ1-1	TGTGCCAGCAGCAATAAACGAGGCCAAGGGGTGGAAGCTTTCTTT	CASSNKRGQGVEAFF
NA	NA	TRBV25-1	TRBJ1-6	TGTGCCAGCAGTGAGGTCCGGGGGACTTCACCCCTCCACTTT	CASSEVRGTSPLHF
once	NA	TRBV24-1	TRBJ2-7	TGTGCCACCAGTGATTCGCACAAGAACTACGAGCAGTACTTC	CATSDSHKNYEQYF
few	NA	TRBV6-4	TRBJ2-2	TGTGCCAGCAGGCAGGGAGGTAACACCGGGGAGCTGTTTTTT	CASRQGGNTGELFF
once	TRBD1	TRBV7-2	TRBJ2-1	TGTGCCAGCAGCTTTAGGGGGACAGGGGTGGGTGAGCAGTTCTTC	CASSFRGTGVGEQFF
NA	TRBD1	TRBV27	TRBJ1-1	TGTGCCAGCAGTCACAGGGGGGGTGAAGCTTTCTTT	CASSHRGGEAFF
NA	NA	TRBV2	TRBJ2-1	TGTGCCAGCAGTCGGGGTCCCTCCTACAATGAGCAGTTCTTC	CASSRGPSYNEQFF
NA	TRBD2	TRBV7-9	TRBJ2-1	TGTGCCAGCAGTCGGGAGGGCCCAAATAATGAGCAGTTCTTC	CASSREGPNNEQFF
NA	NA	TRBV7-9	TRBJ2-3	TGTGCCAGCAGCTTCTCCGACAGAGCAGATACGCAGTATTTT	CASSFSDRADTQYF
NA	TRBD2	TRBV9	TRBJ2-7	TGTGCCAGCAGCGCCCGGGGGGGGAGTGAGCAGTACTTC	CASSARGGSEQYF
few	TRBD1	TRBV3-1/TRBV3-2	TRBJ1-2	TGTGCCAGCAGCCAAGACAACAGGGGGTATGGCTACACCTTC	CASSQDNRGYGYTF
NA	TRBD1	TRBV7-2	TRBJ1-6	TGTGCCAGCAGCCCCTACGGGACAGGCTCACCCCTCCACTTT	CASSPYGTGSPLHF
NA	NA	TRBV3-1/TRBV3-2	TRBJ1-4	TGTGCCAGCAGCCAAGCTCTTCGGGAAAAACTGTTTTTT	CASSQALREKLFF